This T cell receptor (beta chain) was captured by sequencing in a study of tumor-infiltrating lymphocytes in primary liver carcinoma. The table lists this clonotype with a few counts. Starting material for RNA and DNA co-extraction consisted of roughly 20-34 mg of unsorted bulk tissue. V lost 9 bases to trimming and J lost 7 bases, with 13 bases between them. The CDR3 totals 13 residues. Germline CDR1 MNHNS, CDR2 SASEGT. The investigators made TCR beta cDNA from around 530 ng total RNA, using a constant-region primer. Three rounds of nested multiplex PCR with slightly modified ARM-PCR produced TCR beta libraries. Primers for the first two PCR rounds were TRBV1-TRBV30 forward primers and a C-beta reverse primer (about 11 cycles per round). TCRdb recomputed calls from the multiplex PCR reads with MiXCR, one row per CDR3 protein. The sample gives 30,000 to 35,000 distinct CDR3 sequences, 76% of which show up once; over 30% is in the top ten.

V gene TRBV6-1 combines with J gene TRBJ1-6; D remains ambiguous. What was sequenced was liver tumor tissue from sampling region 5. Specified subset: tumor region T5, tumor centre. The receptor was derived from a man in his forties with primary liver carcinoma and hepatitis B virus infection. CDR3 loop: CASNDCVNSPLHF. DNA of the CDR3: TGTGCCAGTAACGACTGTGTGAATTCACCCCTCCACTTT.